Each of the 17 T cell receptor beta chains below was sequenced from the same sample in a study of spatial heterogeneity in lung cancer. Stated time point: sample taken at primary tumor resection. Without sorting, whole RNA was sequenced from tumor, nontumor lung or frozen PBMC. TCRdb independently ran MiXCR on the 5' RACE reads; one entry per CDR3 protein. This sample carries about 56,000 distinct CDR3 sequences, 8% to 9% of them seen once, and the ten largest clones take about 15%. Sequenced here: PBMCs, sampled at surgery. All receptors derive from a female donor with early-stage non-small cell lung cancer.

A few counts support this clonotype. The CDR3 loop is CASTPLQRAYGYTF. The CDR3 nucleotides read TGTGCCAGCACCCCACTCCAGCGCGCTTACGGCTACACCTTC. The V gene is TRBV6-5, the J gene TRBJ1-2; D gene ambiguous. The CDR3 has 14 amino acids. The V and J ends lost 7 bases and 8 bases respectively, with 20 bases between them. CDR1 is MNHEY, CDR2 SVGAGI, per germline.

This clonotype showed up just a few times. The chain links TRBV19 to TRBJ1-1; TRBD1 agrees at 11 bases. The germline V gene encodes CDR1 LNHDA and CDR2 SQIVND (reference sequence). Germline trimming cut 9 bases from V and 0 bases from J; bases unmatched to any gene: 6. The CDR3 is 15 amino acids. The CDR3 loop reads CASSRDRGLNTEAFF. CDR3 DNA: TGTGCCAGCTCCCGGGACAGGGGGTTGAACACTGAAGCTTTCTTT.

The CDR3 loop reads CSASQPAGNSYNEQFF. Here the CDR3 DNA reads TGCAGTGCTAGTCAGCCAGCGGGAAACTCCTACAATGAGCAGTTCTTC. J is TRBJ2-1 and V is TRBV20-1; 7 bases are a match to TRBD2. This CDR3 has 16 amino acids. The germline V gene has CDR1 DFQATT and CDR2 SNEGSKA (reference sequence). The V gene end was trimmed by 3 bases and the J gene end by 0 bases; junction bases not matched to a gene: 8.

The rearrangement links TRBV3-1 to TRBJ1-3; 8 bases agree with TRBD1. Germline CDR1 and CDR2: LGHDT and YNNKEL (reference sequence). This CDR3 contains 17 residues. Trimming cost V 4 bases and J 4 bases; bases outside gene matches: 12. For the CDR3, the DNA is TGTGCCAGCAGCCTCAGGACAGGGAGCCCCTACGGAAACACCATATATTTT. As protein: CASSLRTGSPYGNTIYF.

This clonotype was picked up a small number of times. The gene calls are TRBV20-1 and TRBJ1-2, with TRBD1 as a possible D gene (5 bases). The CDR3 is 13 residues long. V was pared by 0 bases and J by 5 bases, with 10 bases between. CDR1 and CDR2 (germline): DFQATT, SNEGSKA (reference sequence). Here the CDR3 reads CSAREGLGYGYTF. The CDR3 DNA sequence: TGCAGTGCTAGAGAGGGGCTTGGGTATGGCTACACCTTC.

V and J are TRBV20-1 and TRBJ2-4, with D hard to call. The CDR3 runs 15 residues. Trimming removed 5 bases at V and 1 base at J, with 15 bases between. CDR1 and CDR2 from the germline V gene are DFQATT and SNEGSKA (reference sequence). CDR3 nucleotide sequence: TGCAGTGCTGCTTTAGCAGTAAGGGCCAAAAACATTCAGTACTTC. Amino acids: CSAALAVRAKNIQYF.

This clonotype was seen a handful of times. Its ends do not fully match the called genes, so a read error is possible. J is TRBJ2-3 and V is TRBV7-8, with TRBD2 identical over 12 bases. CDR3 length equals 20 residues. The germline V gene encodes CDR1 SGHVS and CDR2 FQNEAQ. The CDR3 DNA is TGTGCCAGCTGCTTAAGAACTAGCGGGGGGCTCTACGCTAGCACAGATACGCAGTATTTT. Protein: CASCLRTSGGLYASTDTQYF.

V gene TRBV6-2 or TRBV6-3 combines with J gene TRBJ1-1; tentatively, D is TRBD1 (5 bases). The CDR3 has 14 amino acids. V lost 7 bases and J lost 1, with 13 bases in between. The germline CDR1 and CDR2 sequences are MNHEY and SVGEGT. The CDR3 spells CASTFGAGNTEAFF. The CDR3 DNA reads TGTGCCAGCACTTTTGGGGCAGGGAACACTGAAGCTTTCTTT.

This clonotype showed up many times. The chain carries TRBV18 and TRBJ2-5; maybe TRBD1 (5 bases). Germline lookup yields CDR1 KGHSH and CDR2 LQKENI. Trimming stripped 4 bases from V and 5 bases from J, with 11 bases between. CDR3 length equals 13 residues. The CDR3 loop is CASSLRQIETQYF. CDR3 coding DNA: TGTGCCAGCTCACTTCGACAGATTGAGACCCAGTACTTC.

This clonotype was recorded a few times. V gene TRBV7-2 combines with J gene TRBJ1-2; D may be TRBD1 (5 bases). This CDR3 spans 14 amino acids. From germline, CDR1 is SGHTA and CDR2 FQGNSA. V shed 2 bases and J shed 3 bases, with 10 bases lying between them. CDR3 amino acids: CASSLSGGYYGYTF. The CDR3 region has the DNA TGTGCCAGCAGCTTAAGTGGGGGGTACTATGGCTACACCTTC.

With regard to this clonotype: One junction end does not reproduce the germline sequence, and a read error may be involved. The V call is TRBV9, the J call TRBJ1-3; D is unclear. This CDR3 spans 15 amino acids. Germline CDR1 is SGDLS and CDR2 is YYNGEE. The CDR3: CTSSAAHLTGNTIYF. DNA of the CDR3: TGTACCAGCAGCGCTGCACACCTGACTGGAAACACCATATATTTT.

The chain uses TRBV7-2 and TRBJ1-4; no clear D gene. Trimming shortened V by 2 bases and J by 8 bases, and 12 bases separated the two germline ends. Germline lookup yields CDR1 SGHTA and CDR2 FQGNSA. This CDR3 comprises 14 residues. The DNA for the CDR3 is TGTGCCAGCAGCTTAAGGGCTGGGGAGGAAAAACTGTTTTTT. The encoded protein is CASSLRAGEEKLFF.

The CDR3: CASLSGGAGETQYF. The CDR3 nucleotides are TGTGCCAGCCTTAGCGGGGGGGCGGGAGAGACCCAGTACTTC. The chain joins TRBV6-1 to TRBJ2-5, with TRBD2 matching over 11 bases. This CDR3 is 14 amino acids long. CDR1 and CDR2 (germline): MNHNS, SASEGT. The V and J ends lost 8 bases and 4 bases, in that order; junction bases with no gene match: 6.

This clonotype was picked up a small number of times. This sequence joins TRBV10-3 and TRBJ1-3; D is undetermined. Germline CDR1 and CDR2: ENHRY and SYGVKD. V shed 9 bases and J shed 0 bases, with 15 bases lying between them. This CDR3 region has 15 residues. The CDR3 reads CAIRRAESSGNTIYF. In nucleotides, the CDR3 is TGTGCCATAAGAAGGGCAGAGAGCTCTGGAAACACCATATATTTT.

This clonotype was observed a few times. The chain employs TRBV28 and TRBJ1-1; D is unresolved. The CDR3 sequence is 13 residues long. Trimming left V 7 bases short and J 0 bases short, with 9 bases between. CDR1 and CDR2 from the germline V gene are MDHEN and SYDVKM. The CDR3 DNA follows: TGTGCCAGCACTCTCCATTTGAACACTGAAGCTTTCTTT. This encodes CASTLHLNTEAFF.

Note on this clonotype: The junction shows a germline mismatch at one end, possibly a read error. This chain connects TRBV7-7 to TRBJ2-1, with a tentative D call TRBD2 (5 bases). Germline V gene lookup returns CDR1 SSHAT and CDR2 FNYEAQ (reference sequence). There are 14 residues in the CDR3. DNA for the CDR3: TGTGCTAGCAGCTTAGCGTCGGGGTACAATGAGCAGTTCTTC. This encodes CASSLASGYNEQFF.

This clonotype was seen at least ten times. The chain joins TRBV12-3 or TRBV12-4 to TRBJ1-1, with 12 positions matching TRBD1. Trimming cost V 4 bases and J 1 base; bases outside gene matches: 4. This CDR3 has 16 amino acids. CDR3 residues: CASSSGTGGWNTEAFF. CDR3 nucleotide sequence: TGTGCCAGCAGTTCCGGGACAGGGGGCTGGAACACTGAAGCTTTCTTT.